This T cell receptor beta chain was documented in a study of beta chain features in type 1 diabetes. Findings and caveats of the study: PCR might pick shorter templates more often, in the same way for patients and controls. Shortening that was moderate but significant affected the TCRB CDR3s of Type 1 diabetes patients in all four CD4+ subsets. The VDJ junctions of type 1 diabetes patients carried fewer insertions and more deletions.

V lost 5 bases, J lost 14 bases, and 7 bases stayed unmatched. Germline-derived CDR1 and CDR2 are SGHTA and FQGNSA. CDR3 length: 14 amino acids. The isolated RNA, all of it, was reverse transcribed, so expressed TCRB transcripts were what got sequenced. Using immunoSEQ multiplex PCR, the repertoire was profiled, and TCRdb retains in-frame clones only, with some absent. Of 150,000 to 180,000 clones listed, 10% to 13% were seen once; the top ten hold under 0.55%. This clone was detected a few times. Antigen unknown. The source is a man aged 30 to 39 with type 1 diabetes. The sample consisted of central memory CD4+ T cells from blood. The rearrangement joins TRBV7-2 to TRBJ2-1, with 15 bases fitting TRBD2. The CDR3 nucleotides read TGTGCCAGCAGCCTCGGACTAGCGGGAGGGCCGGAGTTCTTC. Protein: CASSLGLAGGPEFF.